A single sample gave rise to the 8 T cell receptor beta chains below, sequenced in a study of tumor and adjacent non-tumor tissue in lung cancer. TCRbeta libraries were built with three rounds of nested PCR, modified from ARM-PCR. TCRdb itself ran the multiplex PCR reads through MiXCR, one entry per CDR3 protein. The sample shows about 80,000 distinct CDR3 sequences, over 80% of them seen only once. RNA was extracted from bulk tissue without any cell sorting. Sequenced sample: lung tumor tissue. All receptors derive from a woman between 50 and 59 years old with non-small cell lung cancer.

Notes on this clonotype: At one boundary the junction diverges from the germline segment, which might be a read error. This sequence joins TRBV12-3 or TRBV12-4 and TRBJ1-5, with 7 bases matching TRBD1. The CDR3 is 12 residues long. In nucleotides, the CDR3 is TGTGCCAGCATTCAGGGGGATCAGCCCCAACATTTT. This encodes CASIQGDQPQHF.

Points on this clonotype: A much larger clone sits a single nucleotide away, making a read error possible. J is TRBJ2-3 and V is TRBV7-2; no firm D call. This CDR3 has 14 amino acids. Germline V gives CDR1 SGHTA, CDR2 FQGNSA. This CDR3 reads CACSPTTSTDTQYF. The DNA of the CDR3 is TGTGCCTGCAGCCCAACCACTAGCACAGATACGCAGTATTTT.

Concerning this clonotype itself: This may be a read error, as it is one base from a much larger clone. The chain is built from TRBV5-1 and TRBJ2-1; a possible D gene is TRBD2 (5 bases). The CDR3 runs to 13 residues. Germline V gives CDR1 SGHRS, CDR2 YFSETQ. Trimming took off 4 bases at V and 12 bases at J, with 17 bases between the two ends. CDR3 loop: CASSIQPASLQFF. The CDR3 DNA follows: TGCGCCAGCAGCATTCAACCGGCTAGCTTGCAGTTCTTC.

A word on this clonotype: The germline gene is not matched at one end of the junction; a read error may be the cause. This sequence joins TRBV12-3 or TRBV12-4 and TRBJ2-3, with unresolved D. This CDR3 is built from 11 residues. CDR3 nucleotide sequence: TGTACCAGCAGCCAAACAGATACGCAATATTTT. Translated, it gives CTSSQTDTQYF.

The rearrangement joins TRBV28 to TRBJ1-5, with TRBD1 as a possible D gene (5 bases). Germline lookup yields CDR1 MDHEN and CDR2 SYDVKM. The CDR3 has 13 amino acids. V was cut by 9 bases and J by 4 bases, with 13 bases left in between. In nucleotides, the CDR3 is TGTGCCAGGCGGCAGGGTAATAATCAGCCCCAGCATTTT. This translates into CARRQGNNQPQHF.

The J gene is TRBJ1-2, the V gene TRBV20-1; 8 bases fit TRBD1. After removal of 3 bases from V and 7 bases from J, the junction contained 7 bases not matched to a gene. CDR1 and CDR2 from the germline V gene are DFQATT and SNEGSKA (reference sequence). CDR3 length equals 13 residues. The CDR3 spells CSASPRGRGGYTF. Written as DNA, the CDR3 is TGCAGTGCTAGTCCCAGGGGGCGGGGTGGCTACACCTTC.

The V gene is TRBV7-9, the J gene TRBJ2-6, with TRBD1 as a possible D gene (5 bases). The germline V and J ends were trimmed by 6 bases and 0 bases, with 12 bases remaining between them. The CDR3 loop spans 16 amino acids. Germline CDR1 reads SEHNR; CDR2 reads FQNEAQ (reference sequence). CDR3 DNA sequence: TGTGCCAGCAGGCCCGCACAGGACTCTGGGGCCAACGTCCTGACTTTC. Protein product: CASRPAQDSGANVLTF. Combining the CDR3 with reference TRBV7-9 and TRBJ2-6 gives the whole variable domain DTGVSQNPRHKITKRGQNVTFRCDPISEHNRLYWYRQTLGQGPEFLTYFQNEAQLEKSRLLSDRFSAERPKGSFSTLEIQRTEQGDSAMYLCASRPAQDSGANVLTFGAGSRLTVL.

Regarding this clonotype: Mismatch with germline at one junction end may stem from a read error. The rearrangement joins TRBV29-1 to TRBJ2-7; 8 nucleotides line up with TRBD2. This CDR3 has 13 residues. Germline lookup yields CDR1 SQVTM and CDR2 ANQGSEA. The CDR3 DNA is TGCACCGTAAGGGGACGGGAGGGCCACGAGCCGTACTTC. It specifies CTVRGREGHEPYF.